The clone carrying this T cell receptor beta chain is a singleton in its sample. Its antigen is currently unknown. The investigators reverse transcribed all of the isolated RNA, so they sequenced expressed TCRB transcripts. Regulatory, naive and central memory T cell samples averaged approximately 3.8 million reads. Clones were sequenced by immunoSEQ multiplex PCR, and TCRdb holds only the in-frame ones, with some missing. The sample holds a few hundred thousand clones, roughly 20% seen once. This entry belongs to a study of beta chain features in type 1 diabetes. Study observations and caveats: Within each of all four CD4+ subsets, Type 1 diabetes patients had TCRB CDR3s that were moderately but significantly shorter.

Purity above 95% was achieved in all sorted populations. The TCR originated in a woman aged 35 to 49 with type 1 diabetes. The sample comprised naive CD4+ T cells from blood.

CDR3 nucleotides: TGTGCCAGCAGCCAAGTGGGTCTACCGGGACTAGCGGGCGTATACAATGAGCAGTTCTTC. Translating it yields CASSQVGLPGLAGVYNEQFF. V is TRBV4-2 and J is TRBJ2-1, with 12 positions matching TRBD2. V lost 1 base to trimming and J lost 4 bases; unmatched junction nucleotides: 14. Germline V gene sequence: CDR1 LGHNA, CDR2 YNFKEQ. This CDR3 contains 20 residues.